This TCR beta chain was observed in a study of cytomegalovirus exposure and HLA in healthy donors. Study results and limitations: Most CMV-associated TCR beta chains were later found to appear HLA-restricted. The study labeled about 160 TCR beta chains cytomegalovirus-associated. Likely technical artifact: a cluster of highly shared sequence variants.

This clone has just one count. Its antigen is still unknown. 60 Vbeta and 13 Jbeta primers were used in PCR. Generated by immunoSEQ multiplex PCR, the TCRdb table keeps only in-frame clones and is missing some. This sample yields approximately 110,000 clones, of which nearly 85% are seen a single time; 6.1% belongs to the top ten. CDR1 is LNHDA, CDR2 SQIVND, per germline (reference sequence). The length of the CDR3 is 18 residues. Trimming removed 6 bases from V and 7 bases from J; junction bases left unmatched: 14. Sample: PBMCs. This clonotype was obtained from a man between 18 and 29 years old in good health and CMV-seronegative. The rearrangement joins TRBV19 to TRBJ2-1; 14 positions match TRBD2. CDR3 residues: CASSPPGQGLAGANEQFF. CDR3 coding DNA: TGTGCCAGTAGCCCGCCCGGGCAGGGACTAGCGGGAGCGAATGAGCAGTTCTTC.